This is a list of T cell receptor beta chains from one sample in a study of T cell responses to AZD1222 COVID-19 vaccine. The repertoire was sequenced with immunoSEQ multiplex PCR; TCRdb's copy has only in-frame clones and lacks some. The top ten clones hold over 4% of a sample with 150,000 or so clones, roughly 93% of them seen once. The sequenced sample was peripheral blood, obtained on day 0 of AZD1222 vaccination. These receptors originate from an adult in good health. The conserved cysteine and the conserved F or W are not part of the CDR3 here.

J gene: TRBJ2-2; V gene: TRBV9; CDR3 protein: ASSVENTGELF
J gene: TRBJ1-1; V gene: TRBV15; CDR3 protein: ATSRDLTVMNTEAF
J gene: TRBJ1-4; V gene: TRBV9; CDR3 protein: ASSVGPGEGVEKLF
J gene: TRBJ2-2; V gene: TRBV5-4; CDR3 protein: ASSLYLRGGTGELF
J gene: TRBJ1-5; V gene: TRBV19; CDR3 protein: ASHPGPPRIHSNQPQH
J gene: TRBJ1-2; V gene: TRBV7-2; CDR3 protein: ASSPRDRDGYT
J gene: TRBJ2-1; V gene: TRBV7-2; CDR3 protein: ASGLMNEQF
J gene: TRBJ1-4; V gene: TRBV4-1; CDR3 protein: ASSQAGTLNEKLF
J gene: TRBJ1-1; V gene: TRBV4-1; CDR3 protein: ASSQVGAGDTEAF
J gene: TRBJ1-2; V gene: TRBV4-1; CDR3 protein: ASSRTTAREALNYGYT
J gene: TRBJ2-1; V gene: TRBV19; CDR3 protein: ASSIGTRLNEQF
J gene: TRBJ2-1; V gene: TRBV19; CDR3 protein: ASSVSGYYNEQF
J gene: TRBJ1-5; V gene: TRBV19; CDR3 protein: ASSILYQPQH
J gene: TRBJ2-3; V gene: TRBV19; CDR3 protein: ASGDVATDTQY
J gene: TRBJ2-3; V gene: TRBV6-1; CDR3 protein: ASSAYGTSGTDTQY
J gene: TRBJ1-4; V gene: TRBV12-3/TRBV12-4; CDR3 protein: ASSPGLREKLF
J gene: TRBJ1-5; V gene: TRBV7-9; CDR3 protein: ASNTGLGQPQH
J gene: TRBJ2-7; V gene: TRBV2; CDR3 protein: ASSDSREQY
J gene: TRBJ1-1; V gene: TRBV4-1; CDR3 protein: ASSQGPATEAF
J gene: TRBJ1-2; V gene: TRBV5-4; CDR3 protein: ASSRQGDGYT
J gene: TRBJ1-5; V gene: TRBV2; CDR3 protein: ASSRDRGNQPQH